Below are 13 T cell receptor beta chains sequenced from a single sample in a study of early T cells in non-severe SARS-CoV-2 infection. A single record per CDR3 protein comes from TCRdb applying MiXCR to the 5' RACE reads. The data contain 100,000 or so distinct CDR3 sequences, about 12% of them seen just once; the ten biggest clones take up 5.5% to 7%. Specimen: whole blood. These receptors were collected from an adult who was a healthcare worker with PCR-confirmed SARS-CoV-2 infection or an uninfected control (not recorded which).

The V and J genes are TRBV29-1 and TRBJ2-1; 7 bases are shared with TRBD1. V gave up 6 bases and J gave up 8 bases; unmatched junction bases: 7. This CDR3 has 12 residues. CDR1 and CDR2 (germline): SQVTM, ANQGSEA. CDR3 in amino acids: CSVPQGWDEQFF. DNA for the CDR3: TGCAGCGTCCCACAGGGGTGGGATGAGCAGTTCTTC.

In this sample, this clonotype turned up a few times. This chain connects TRBV6-1 to TRBJ2-1; TRBD1 might be the D (5 bases). The CDR3 length is 13 residues. Trimming removed 7 bases at V and 6 bases at J, with 13 bases between. Germline V gene data show CDR1 as MNHNS and CDR2 as SASEGT. CDR3 nucleotides: TGTGCCAGCACCGAGACAGACCTCAATGAGCAGTTCTTC. Its translation is CASTETDLNEQFF.

This clonotype was picked up many times. The V gene is TRBV3-1, the J gene TRBJ2-1; TRBD2 matches at 9 bases. Germline V CDR1 and CDR2: LGHDT, YNNKEL (reference sequence). This CDR3 has 16 amino acids. The V segment lost 2 bases and the J segment 4 bases; nucleotides outside the gene matches: 6. DNA for the CDR3: TGTGCCAGCAGCCAACGGGCGGGAGGGAGGTACAATGAGCAGTTCTTC. Translated: CASSQRAGGRYNEQFF.

This clonotype was seen ten or more times. The genes are TRBV7-2 and TRBJ1-5, with a tentative D call TRBD1 (5 bases). CDR1 and CDR2 (germline): SGHTA, FQGNSA. Between the trimmed V and J ends, which lost 5 bases and 15 bases, there was a span of 17 bases. The CDR3 spans 12 residues. CDR3: CASSTRTGRMHF. In DNA, the CDR3 is TGTGCCAGCAGCACTAGAACGGGACGGATGCATTTT. Together with reference TRBV7-2 and TRBJ1-5, the CDR3 gives the full variable domain: GAGVSQSPSNKVTEKGKDVELRCDPISGHTALYWYRQSLGQGLEFLIYFQGNSAPDKSGLPSDRFSAERTGGSVSTLTIQRTQQEDSAVYLCASSTRTGRMHFGDGTRLSIL.

The chain couples TRBV6-6 to TRBJ2-4, with D unresolved. V gave up 6 bases and J gave up 0 bases, with 3 bases separating them. Germline assignment: CDR1 MNHNY and CDR2 SVGAGI (reference sequence). The CDR3 runs to 12 residues. CDR3 DNA sequence: TGTGCCAGCAGGATAGCCAAAAACATTCAGTACTTC. Translated, it gives CASRIAKNIQYF.

The chain carries TRBV7-8 and TRBJ2-2; the match to TRBD2 covers 8 bases. The CDR3 sequence is 16 residues long. Germline-derived CDR1 and CDR2 are SGHVS and FQNEAQ. Unmatched junction bases numbered 7, after V lost 1 base and J lost 6 bases. CDR3 in amino acids: CASSLGRGRLAGELFF. CDR3 nucleotides: TGTGCCAGCAGCTTAGGACGCGGGAGGCTGGCCGGGGAGCTGTTTTTT.

The chain employs TRBV28 and TRBJ1-1, with D perhaps TRBD1 (6 bases). Germline V CDR1 and CDR2: MDHEN, SYDVKM. The CDR3 loop spans 12 amino acids. V was clipped by 8 bases and J by 6 bases, with 13 bases between them. CDR3 in DNA: TGTGCCAGCCAGGGGTCGAGGGCTGAAGCTTTCTTT. Translating it yields CASQGSRAEAFF. The variable domain in full, completed from reference TRBV28 and TRBJ1-1, reads DVKVTQSSRYLVKRTGEKVFLECVQDMDHENMFWYRQDPGLGLRLIYFSYDVKMKEKGDIPEGYSVSREKKERFSLILESASTNQTSMYLCASQGSRAEAFFGQGTRLTVV.

This clonotype was seen only a few times. The chain uses TRBV6-1 and TRBJ2-2; 7 bases match TRBD2. CDR3 length: 18 amino acids. Looked up from germline, CDR1 is MNHNS and CDR2 is SASEGT. V was pared by 0 bases and J by 0 bases, with 7 bases of the junction left unmatched. CDR3 region: CASSEALLGGANTGELFF. CDR3 DNA: TGTGCCAGCAGTGAAGCGCTTCTGGGGGGGGCGAACACCGGGGAGCTGTTTTTT.

This clonotype was recorded many times. The chain employs TRBV20-1 and TRBJ2-7; D not certain. Trimming left V 0 bases short and J 8 bases short, with 11 bases between. This CDR3 region has 12 residues. CDR1 is DFQATT, CDR2 SNEGSKA, per germline (reference sequence). The DNA of the CDR3 is TGCAGTGCTAGAGACGGGCCCCACCAGCAGTACTTC. Translation: CSARDGPHQQYF.

The chain uses TRBV3-1 and TRBJ1-2; D is perhaps TRBD1 (6 bases). V shed 3 bases and J shed 2 bases, with 10 bases lying between them. Germline CDR1 and CDR2: LGHDT and YNNKEL (reference sequence). This CDR3 comprises 14 residues. The CDR3, as DNA: TGTGCCAGCAGCCACCAGGACAGAAACTATGGCTACACCTTC. Amino acids: CASSHQDRNYGYTF.

This clonotype was detected ten times or more. The CDR3 DNA reads as TGCAGCGTTGAAAGTCCTGGAAACACCATATATTTT. Amino acids: CSVESPGNTIYF. This rearrangement joins TRBV29-1 to TRBJ1-3; D not resolved. The V end was cut by 2 bases, the J end by 2 bases, with 4 bases between. The CDR3 sequence is 12 residues long. Germline CDR1 SQVTM, CDR2 ANQGSEA.

The rearrangement uses TRBV20-1 and TRBJ2-1; no clear D. Trimming took off 0 bases at V and 5 bases at J, with 11 bases between the two ends. CDR1 is DFQATT and CDR2 is SNEGSKA in the germline V gene (reference sequence). This CDR3 is 14 amino acids long. The CDR3 DNA reads TGCAGTGCTAGAGATCTAACTGCCCACAATGAGCAGTTCTTC. Amino acids: CSARDLTAHNEQFF.

This clonotype was seen a handful of times. The V gene is TRBV20-1, the J gene TRBJ2-3; D is undetermined. Trimming removed 3 bases at V and 0 bases at J, with 7 bases between. CDR1 and CDR2 from the germline V gene are DFQATT and SNEGSKA (reference sequence). This CDR3 is built from 13 residues. The CDR3: CSASSGSTDTQYF. CDR3 coding DNA: TGCAGTGCTAGTAGTGGCAGCACAGATACGCAGTATTTT.